This T cell receptor (beta chain) appears in the sequencing data of a study of blood T cell repertoires in COVID-19. CDR1 is MNHNS, CDR2 SASEGT, per germline. Trimming cost V 0 bases and J 1 base, with 10 bases left between them. The CDR3 covers 15 residues. Using immunoSEQ multiplex PCR, the repertoire was profiled, and TCRdb retains in-frame clones only, with some absent. Among some 210,000 clones listed, 70% to 90% were seen once. V and J are TRBV6-1 and TRBJ2-7, with D possibly TRBD1 on 6 matching bases. Sequencing input: peripheral blood. The source of this sequence is a woman in her forties who had recovered from COVID-19. The CDR3 spells CASSEAYRESYEQYF. The DNA of the CDR3 is TGTGCCAGCAGTGAAGCGTACAGGGAATCCTACGAGCAGTACTTC.